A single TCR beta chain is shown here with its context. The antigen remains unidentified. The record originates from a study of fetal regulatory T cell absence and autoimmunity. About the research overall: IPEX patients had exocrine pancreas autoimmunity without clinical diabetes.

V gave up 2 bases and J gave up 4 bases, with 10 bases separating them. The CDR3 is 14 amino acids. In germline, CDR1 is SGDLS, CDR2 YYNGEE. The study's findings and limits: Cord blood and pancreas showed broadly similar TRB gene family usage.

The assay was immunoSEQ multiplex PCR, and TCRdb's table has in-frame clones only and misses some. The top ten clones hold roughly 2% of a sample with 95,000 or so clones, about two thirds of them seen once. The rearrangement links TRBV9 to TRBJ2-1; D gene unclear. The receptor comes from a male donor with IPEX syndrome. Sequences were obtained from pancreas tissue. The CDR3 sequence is CASSVGGEYNEQFF. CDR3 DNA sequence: TGTGCCAGCAGCGTGGGCGGAGAATACAATGAGCAGTTCTTC. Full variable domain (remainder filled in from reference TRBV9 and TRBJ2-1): DSGVTQTPKHLITATGQRVTLRCSPRSGDLSVYWYQQSLDQGLQFLIQYYNGEERAKGNILERFSAQQFPDLHSELNLSSLELGDSALYFCASSVGGEYNEQFFGPGTRLTVL.